These T cell receptor beta chains were read from a single sample in a study of blood T cell repertoires in COVID-19. Generated by immunoSEQ multiplex PCR, the TCRdb table keeps only in-frame clones and is missing some. The repertoire holds about 200,000 clones, with more than 85% as singletons. Specimen: peripheral blood. These receptor sequences come from a middle-aged man with active or convalescent COVID-19. The conserved cysteine and the conserved F or W are not part of the CDR3 here.

v_call cdr3_aa
TRBV9 ASSALQGRLDTIY
TRBV7-9 ASSDRRNTEAF
TRBV20-1 SARTSSEAF
TRBV19 ASSIKGVWHEQY
TRBV7-2 ASSPPLARGETQY
TRBV28 ASSPGGLNTGELF
TRBV7-3 ASSPSGGLYNEQF
TRBV19 ASSRWWRNNQPQH
TRBV29-1 SVERTRSSGELF
TRBV6-1 ASSEASGGADEQF
TRBV9 ASSVGPGDTEAF
TRBV5-4 ASSPLHGYNEQF
TRBV30 AWSEPWTDNQPQH
TRBV11-2 ASSLVGGGSYEQY
TRBV4-2 ASSPAYGATYEQY
TRBV7-2 ASRAGPRDSPLH
TRBV5-6 ASSYAGPQTEAF
TRBV21-1 ASSKERKRLDTGGQPQH
TRBV7-2 ASSTRGPRYEQY
TRBV5-5 ASSLDSTQARETQY
TRBV2 ASSGGPDQPQH
TRBV7-8 ASSLVGPRLGAGGSKDGYT
TRBV5-1 ASSLESGGSYNEQF
TRBV30 AWKLPGAAGPQH
TRBV28 ASSGQLARADNEQF
TRBV7-6 ASSLAGAQRQETQY
TRBV5-1 ASSARDSQETQY
TRBV6-5 ASSHGGGIYEQY
TRBV3-1/TRBV3-2 ASDSSTSGSETQY
TRBV2 ASRDSLNTEAF
TRBV7-8 ASDGTGQHLMNTEAF
TRBV4-1 ASSQGEAAVGETQY
TRBV10-2 ASHGSLSGIGGTAFSNQPQH
TRBV5-1 ASSFGRGSYGYT
TRBV7-8 ASSLAIVPGGFYEQY
TRBV28 ASSPLLAEGSYEQY
TRBV28 ASSSPGEGGYNSPLH
TRBV6-5 ASSSKRRGDEQY
TRBV7-2 ASSYDTRGEAF
TRBV18 ASSPVDSSGNTIY
TRBV6-5 ASTYSNQPQH
TRBV6-5 ATRMGTNYGYT
TRBV5-1 ASSPGQTTGELF
TRBV9 ASSPSSRGGNTIY
TRBV19 ASSYIGQFDTIY
TRBV2 ASIYGIPYEQY
TRBV6-5 ASGWTSGGSEF
TRBV25-1 ASSVLGQGGYGYT
TRBV2 AMLRTGGTEAF
TRBV19 ASSYPTGTTEAF
TRBV19 ASSWTGGVNEQF
TRBV7-9 ASSLVTGLTEAF